This TCR beta chain derives from a study of regulatory T cells in long-lasting Graves disease. This clonotype has a handful of counts. Germline V gene sequence: CDR1 SGHTA, CDR2 FQGTGA. Unmatched junction bases numbered 1, after V lost 0 bases and J lost 8 bases. This CDR3 spans 14 amino acids. Indicated time point: newly diagnosed GD, antithyroid drugs for less than 3 months. The TCR library used RNA extracted from PBMCs. Approximately 8.6-milliliter peripheral blood samples went into EDTA tubes. The authors built TCR beta libraries using iRepertoire HTBI primers and Arm-PCR of CDR3 regions. MiXCR, applied by TCRdb to the multiplex PCR reads, yields one record per CDR3 protein. The sample lists 450,000 to 500,000 distinct CDR3 sequences; 15% to 20% were seen once. This sample also appeared in a second study, on T cells in Graves' hyperthyroidism and ophthalmopathy.

Sequenced material: peripheral blood mononuclear cells (PBMCs), taken at new diagnosis, from a patient treated with antithyroid drugs. This receptor was identified in a middle-aged man with Graves disease. The chain couples TRBV7-3 to TRBJ1-2; TRBD1 aligns across 12 bases. CDR3 sequence reads: CASSLTGTGGGYTF. The CDR3 nucleotides are TGTGCCAGCAGCTTAACCGGGACAGGGGGCGGCTACACCTTC.